This T cell receptor (beta chain) came from a study of blood T cell repertoires in COVID-19. Under the authors' procedure: Reference gene primer amplification yielded estimated nucleated cell counts. Sequencing was performed with immunoSEQ multiplex PCR; in TCRdb, only in-frame clones are kept and a portion is missing. That table furnishes V, J and clone size, whereas the DNA furnished D and trimming. The sample holds over 250,000 clones, roughly 91% seen once. This CDR3 contains 15 residues. The V and J ends lost 5 bases and 6 bases respectively, with 19 bases between them. Per germline, CDR1 SGHDT and CDR2 YYEEEE. Allocation to cohorts depended on clinical history reported by the participants. Resolution of symptoms, clearance, or two negative PCRs was present in recovered Cohort 3 donors.

Sequenced: PBMCs or T cells enriched from blood (not recorded which). The J gene is TRBJ2-3, the V gene TRBV5-6; D gene unclear. The TCR was taken from a middle-aged man who had recovered from COVID-19. The CDR3 region is CASSSVGPLADTQYF. The CDR3 DNA reads TGTGCCAGCAGTTCGGTGGGCCCTTTGGCGGATACGCAGTATTTT.